The 20 T cell receptor beta chains below were found in one sample sequenced in a study of T cell responses to AZD1222 COVID-19 vaccine. TCRdb's copy holds only in-frame clones and misses some; the assay was immunoSEQ multiplex PCR. The repertoire holds 100,000 to 130,000 clones, with about 92% as singletons. The specimen was peripheral blood, collected 28 days after the second AZD1222 dose. All receptors derive from an adult who received the AZD1222 COVID-19 vaccine.

This clone was seen only once. CDR3 nucleotides: TGTGCCAGCAGCTCTTTTCGAACAGATACGCAGTATTTT. It is translated as CASSSFRTDTQYF. V is TRBV7-3 and J is TRBJ2-3, with D hard to call. Germline values: CDR1 SGHTA, CDR2 FQGTGA. The V end lost 4 bases, the J end lost 3 bases, and 8 bases lay between the germline ends. This CDR3 has 13 amino acids.

This chain connects TRBV7-9 to TRBJ2-1; D is unresolved. V lost 3 bases and J lost 5, with 14 bases in between. CDR3 length: 15 residues. The V gene's germline CDR1 is SEHNR and CDR2 FQNEAQ (reference sequence). DNA for the CDR3: TGTGCCAGCAGCTTGAGAACCATGGTAGACAATGAGCAGTTCTTC. Translation: CASSLRTMVDNEQFF.

The V gene is TRBV4-2, the J gene TRBJ1-3, with no clear D. From germline, CDR1 is LGHNA and CDR2 YNFKEQ. Trimming took 4 bases from V and 1 from J, leaving 5 bases between them. The CDR3 is made up of 13 amino acids. The CDR3 sequence is CASSPFSGNTIYF. DNA of the CDR3: TGTGCCAGCAGCCCCTTTTCTGGAAACACCATATATTTT.

The genes are TRBV6-2 or TRBV6-3 and TRBJ2-3; D ambiguous. Germline assignment: CDR1 MNHEY and CDR2 SVGEGT. The CDR3 loop spans 19 amino acids. Trimming removed 2 bases from V and 0 bases from J, with 21 bases in between. CDR3 bases: TGTGCCAGCAGTTACGTCCAGGCTCGTGGAATCCCTAGCACAGATACGCAGTATTTT. As protein: CASSYVQARGIPSTDTQYF.

CDR3 residues: CASSQPGTGGGYTF. As DNA, the CDR3 is TGCGCCAGCAGCCAGCCAGGGACCGGAGGAGGCTACACCTTC. The genes are TRBV4-1 and TRBJ1-2, with D possibly being TRBD1 (5 bases). The V end lost 3 bases, the J end lost 8 bases, and 16 bases lay between the germline ends. Looked up from germline, CDR1 is MGHRA and CDR2 is YSYEKL. This CDR3 spans 14 amino acids.

V is TRBV30 and J is TRBJ1-2, with a possible D match to TRBD1 (6 bases). The germline CDR1 and CDR2 sequences are GTSNPN and SVGIG (reference sequence). This CDR3 comprises 13 residues. The V end was cut by 4 bases, the J end by 2 bases, with 11 bases between. Here the CDR3 reads CAWISGVNYGYTF. The CDR3 region has the DNA TGTGCCTGGATTTCAGGGGTAAACTATGGCTACACCTTC.

This clone was observed a few times. The V call is TRBV9, the J call TRBJ1-2, with no clear D. The CDR3 has 14 amino acids. CDR1 and CDR2 (germline): SGDLS, YYNGEE. The germline V and J ends were trimmed by 1 base and 0 bases, with 7 bases remaining between them. The CDR3 reads CASSVIESNYGYTF. CDR3 in DNA: TGTGCCAGCAGCGTAATAGAGTCTAACTATGGCTACACCTTC.

This chain links TRBV29-1 with TRBJ1-1, with D unresolved. The V gene's germline CDR1 is SQVTM and CDR2 ANQGSEA. The CDR3 consists of 12 residues. V shed 5 bases and J shed 4 bases, with 11 bases lying between them. CDR3 amino acids: CSVYRGSTEAFF. CDR3 in DNA: TGCAGCGTTTACAGAGGGAGCACTGAAGCTTTCTTT.

The chain carries TRBV2 and TRBJ2-1, with D unclear. V lost 8 bases and J lost 4, with 3 bases in between. In germline, CDR1 is SNHLY, CDR2 FYNNEI. This CDR3 spans 10 amino acids. This CDR3 reads CASGYNEQFF. The DNA for the CDR3 is TGTGCCAGCGGATACAATGAGCAGTTCTTC.

The V and J genes are TRBV19 and TRBJ1-4; possibly TRBD1 for D (5 bases). This CDR3 has 14 amino acids. The germline V gene encodes CDR1 LNHDA and CDR2 SQIVND (reference sequence). V was cut by 3 bases and J by 7 bases, with 12 bases left in between. The CDR3 is CASSIVQGGEKLFF. In DNA, the CDR3 is TGTGCCAGTAGTATTGTCCAGGGTGGTGAAAAACTGTTTTTT.

The sample holds one count of this clone. V is TRBV3-1 (or the pseudogene TRBV3-2) and J is TRBJ2-1; TRBD2 might be the D (7 bases). Looked up from germline, CDR1 is LGHDT and CDR2 is YNNKEL (reference sequence). CDR3 size: 15 residues. Trimming cost V 0 bases and J 5 bases, with 11 bases left between them. This CDR3 is CASSQDGGPNNEQFF. The CDR3, as DNA: TGTGCCAGCAGCCAAGACGGGGGGCCCAACAATGAGCAGTTCTTC.

The chain recombines TRBV7-2 with TRBJ1-2; D perhaps matches TRBD1 (5 bases). The CDR3 has 13 amino acids. Germline CDR1 reads SGHTA; CDR2 reads FQGNSA. V dropped 5 bases and J dropped 7 bases, with 14 bases sitting between them. The CDR3 sequence is CASSVNGGSGYTF. The CDR3 DNA sequence: TGTGCCAGCAGCGTAAACGGGGGGAGTGGCTACACCTTC.

CDR3: CASSPTGQHTDTQYF. CDR3 DNA sequence: TGTGCCAGCAGCCCAACGGGACAGCACACAGATACGCAGTATTTT. This chain uses TRBV5-5 with TRBJ2-3, with 7 nucleotides matching TRBD1. Germline CDR1 reads SGHKS; CDR2 reads YYEKEE (reference sequence). V was pared by 4 bases and J by 2 bases, with 7 bases of the junction left unmatched. The CDR3 is 15 residues long. Full variable domain (rest looked up from reference TRBV5-5 and TRBJ2-3): DAGVTQSPTHLIKTRGQQVTLRCSPISGHKSVSWYQQVLGQGPQFIFQYYEKEERGRGNFPDRFSARQFPNYSSELNVNALLLGDSALYLCASSPTGQHTDTQYFGPGTRLTVL.

The V and J genes are TRBV4-2 and TRBJ2-2, with a possible D match to TRBD2 (6 bases). CDR1 LGHNA and CDR2 YNFKEQ come from the germline V gene. CDR3 size: 15 residues. V was clipped by 0 bases and J by 8 bases, with 13 bases between them. The CDR3 coding sequence is TGTGCCAGCAGCCAAGATGGGCTAGCGTCGGGGGAGCTGTTTTTT. It encodes CASSQDGLASGELFF.

CDR3 region: CASSLDPRAEQYF. CDR3 DNA: TGTGCCAGCAGCTTAGACCCCAGGGCCGAGCAGTACTTC. The chain links TRBV7-2 to TRBJ2-7; D is perhaps TRBD1 (5 bases). Germline CDR1 is SGHTA and CDR2 is FQGNSA. The CDR3 covers 13 residues. Trimming cost V 1 base and J 6 bases, with 10 bases left between them. Full variable domain (outside the CDR3, taken from reference TRBV7-2 and TRBJ2-7): GAGVSQSPSNKVTEKGKDVELRCDPISGHTALYWYRQSLGQGLEFLIYFQGNSAPDKSGLPSDRFSAERTGGSVSTLTIQRTQQEDSAVYLCASSLDPRAEQYFGPGTRLTVT.

This chain joins TRBV6-5 and TRBJ1-1; D gene unclear. There are 14 residues in the CDR3. CDR1 MNHEY and CDR2 SVGAGI come from the germline V gene. The V end lost 5 bases, the J end lost 5 bases, and 15 bases lay between the germline ends. The CDR3 loop reads CASSPRDTVTEAFF. In DNA form, the CDR3 reads TGTGCCAGCAGTCCCAGAGACACGGTAACTGAAGCTTTCTTT.

The V gene is TRBV28, the J gene TRBJ1-5; a possible D gene is TRBD1 (6 bases). This CDR3 has 16 residues. V dropped 4 bases and J dropped 6 bases, with 19 bases sitting between them. The germline CDR1 and CDR2 sequences are MDHEN and SYDVKM. The CDR3 nucleotides read TGTGCCAGCAGTTCACTCAGGGGTAGGAACGCTCAGCCCCAGCATTTT. Translation: CASSSLRGRNAQPQHF.

The V gene is TRBV4-1, the J gene TRBJ1-5; unclear D gene. The CDR3 covers 16 residues. Trimming removed 1 base at V and 3 bases at J, with 13 bases between. Germline assignment: CDR1 MGHRA and CDR2 YSYEKL. CDR3 bases: TGCGCCAGCAGCCAAGGGTCAGTTTTTTACAATCAGCCCCAGCATTTT. Translation: CASSQGSVFYNQPQHF.

This chain joins TRBV19 and TRBJ1-2, with D unresolved. Germline V gene data show CDR1 as LNHDA and CDR2 as SQIVND (reference sequence). The CDR3 covers 14 residues. The V end was cut by 10 bases, the J end by 4 bases, with 19 bases between. CDR3 region: CATRPRGGAYGYTF. The CDR3 bases are TGTGCCACTCGACCTAGAGGAGGCGCCTATGGCTACACCTTC.

This clone was seen only once. The rearrangement links TRBV9 to TRBJ1-6; no definite D call. This CDR3 contains 15 residues. CDR1 is SGDLS and CDR2 is YYNGEE in the germline V gene. Trimming stripped 4 bases from V and 6 bases from J, with 14 bases between. Here the CDR3 reads CASSPYQTSNSPLHF. The CDR3 region has the DNA TGTGCCAGCAGCCCATACCAGACTTCTAATTCACCCCTCCACTTT. The variable domain in full, with the rest retrieved from reference TRBV9 and TRBJ1-6, is DSGVTQTPKHLITATGQRVTLRCSPRSGDLSVYWYQQSLDQGLQFLIQYYNGEERAKGNILERFSAQQFPDLHSELNLSSLELGDSALYFCASSPYQTSNSPLHFGNGTRLTVT.